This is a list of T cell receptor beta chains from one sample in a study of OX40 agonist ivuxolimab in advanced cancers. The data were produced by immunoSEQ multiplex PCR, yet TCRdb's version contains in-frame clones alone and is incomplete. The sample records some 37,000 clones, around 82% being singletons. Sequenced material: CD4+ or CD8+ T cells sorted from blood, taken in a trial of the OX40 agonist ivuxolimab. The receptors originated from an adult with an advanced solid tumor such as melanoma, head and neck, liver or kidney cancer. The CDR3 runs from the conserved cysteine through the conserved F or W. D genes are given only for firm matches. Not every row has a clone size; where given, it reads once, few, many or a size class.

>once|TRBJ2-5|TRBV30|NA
CAWSGGAKTQYF
TGTGCCTGGAGTGGAGGGGCGAAGACCCAGTACTTC
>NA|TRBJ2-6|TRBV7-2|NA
CASSLRGGPPSSGANVLTF
TGTGCCAGCAGCTTACGCGGGGGCCCACCCTCCTCTGGGGCCAACGTCCTGACTTTC
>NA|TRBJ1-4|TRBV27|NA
CASRPSWGATNEKLFF
TGTGCCAGCAGGCCTTCTTGGGGAGCAACTAATGAAAAACTGTTTTTT
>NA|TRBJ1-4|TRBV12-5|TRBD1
CASGLRQGNEKLFF
TGTGCTAGTGGTTTAAGACAGGGTAATGAAAAACTGTTTTTT
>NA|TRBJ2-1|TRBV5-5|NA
CASSLRGGVLYNEQFF
TGTGCCAGCAGCTTGCGCGGCGGGGTATTATACAATGAGCAGTTCTTC
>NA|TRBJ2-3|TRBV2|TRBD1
CASRRGQGRPDTQYF
TGTGCCAGCAGGAGGGGACAGGGCCGTCCAGATACGCAGTATTTT
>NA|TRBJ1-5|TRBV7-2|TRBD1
CASSFDRGGNQPQHF
TGTGCCAGCAGCTTTGACAGGGGAGGCAATCAGCCCCAGCATTTT
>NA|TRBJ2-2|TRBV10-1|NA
CASSESSHPRLTGELFF
TGCGCCAGCAGTGAGTCGTCCCACCCTAGACTCACCGGGGAGCTGTTTTTT
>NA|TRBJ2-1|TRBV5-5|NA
CASSKDPGNEQFF
TGTGCCAGCAGCAAGGACCCAGGCAATGAGCAGTTCTTC
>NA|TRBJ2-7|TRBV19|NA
CASKLLGAGNEQYF
TGTGCCAGTAAACTCCTAGGGGCAGGAAACGAGCAGTACTTC
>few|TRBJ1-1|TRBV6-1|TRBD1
CASRKGTGSDTEAFF
TGTGCCAGCCGTAAGGGGACAGGGTCAGACACTGAAGCTTTCTTT
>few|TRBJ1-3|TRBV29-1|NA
CSVEEGTGGNTIYF
TGCAGCGTTGAAGAAGGGACCGGAGGGAACACCATATATTTT
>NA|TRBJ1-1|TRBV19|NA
CASSTQGFTEAFF
TGTGCCAGTAGTACCCAGGGTTTCACTGAAGCTTTCTTT
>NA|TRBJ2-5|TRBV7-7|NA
CASSQLGVEETQYF
TGTGCTAGCAGCCAACTCGGGGTAGAAGAGACCCAGTACTTC
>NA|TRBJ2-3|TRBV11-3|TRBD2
CASAGGPESADTQYF
TGTGCCAGTGCGGGGGGCCCAGAATCCGCAGATACGCAGTATTTT
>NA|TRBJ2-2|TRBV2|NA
CASSERPRVTAGELFF
TGTGCCAGCAGTGAGCGCCCCAGGGTAACGGCCGGGGAGCTGTTTTTT
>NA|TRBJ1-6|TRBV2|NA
CASKSTGPNSPLHF
TGTGCCAGCAAATCTACAGGTCCCAATTCACCCCTCCACTTT
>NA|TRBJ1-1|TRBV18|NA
CASSTVSRNTEAFF
TGTGCCAGCTCAACGGTGTCCCGGAACACTGAAGCTTTCTTT
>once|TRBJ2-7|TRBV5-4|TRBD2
CASSLGASGGTTSYEQYF
TGTGCCAGCAGCCTGGGGGCTAGCGGGGGGACTACTTCCTACGAGCAGTACTTC
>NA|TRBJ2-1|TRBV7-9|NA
CASSAPAGEQFF
TGTGCCAGCAGCGCACCGGCGGGTGAGCAGTTCTTC
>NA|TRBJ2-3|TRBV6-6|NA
CASILGAPRAGYTQYF
TGTGCCAGCATCTTAGGGGCCCCACGGGCAGGGTATACGCAGTATTTT
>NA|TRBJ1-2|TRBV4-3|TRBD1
CASSPDRDYNYGYTF
TGCGCCAGCAGCCCCGACAGGGATTATAACTATGGCTACACCTTC